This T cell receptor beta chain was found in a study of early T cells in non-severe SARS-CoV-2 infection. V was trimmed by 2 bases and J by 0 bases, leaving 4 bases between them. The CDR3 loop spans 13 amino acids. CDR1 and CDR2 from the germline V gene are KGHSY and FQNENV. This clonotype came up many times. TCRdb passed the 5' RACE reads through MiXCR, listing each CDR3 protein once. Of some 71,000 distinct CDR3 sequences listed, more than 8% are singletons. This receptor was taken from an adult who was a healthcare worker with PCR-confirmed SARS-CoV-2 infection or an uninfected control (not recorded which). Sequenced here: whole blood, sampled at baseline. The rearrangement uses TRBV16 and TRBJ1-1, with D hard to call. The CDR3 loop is CASSQGVNTEAFF. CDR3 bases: TGTGCCAGCAGCCAAGGGGTGAACACTGAAGCTTTCTTT. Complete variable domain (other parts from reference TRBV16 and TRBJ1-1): GEEVAQTPKHLVRGEGQKAKLYCAPIKGHSYVFWYQQVLKNEFKFLISFQNENVFDETGMPKERFSAKCLPNSPCSLEIQATKLEDSAVYFCASSQGVNTEAFFGQGTRLTVV.